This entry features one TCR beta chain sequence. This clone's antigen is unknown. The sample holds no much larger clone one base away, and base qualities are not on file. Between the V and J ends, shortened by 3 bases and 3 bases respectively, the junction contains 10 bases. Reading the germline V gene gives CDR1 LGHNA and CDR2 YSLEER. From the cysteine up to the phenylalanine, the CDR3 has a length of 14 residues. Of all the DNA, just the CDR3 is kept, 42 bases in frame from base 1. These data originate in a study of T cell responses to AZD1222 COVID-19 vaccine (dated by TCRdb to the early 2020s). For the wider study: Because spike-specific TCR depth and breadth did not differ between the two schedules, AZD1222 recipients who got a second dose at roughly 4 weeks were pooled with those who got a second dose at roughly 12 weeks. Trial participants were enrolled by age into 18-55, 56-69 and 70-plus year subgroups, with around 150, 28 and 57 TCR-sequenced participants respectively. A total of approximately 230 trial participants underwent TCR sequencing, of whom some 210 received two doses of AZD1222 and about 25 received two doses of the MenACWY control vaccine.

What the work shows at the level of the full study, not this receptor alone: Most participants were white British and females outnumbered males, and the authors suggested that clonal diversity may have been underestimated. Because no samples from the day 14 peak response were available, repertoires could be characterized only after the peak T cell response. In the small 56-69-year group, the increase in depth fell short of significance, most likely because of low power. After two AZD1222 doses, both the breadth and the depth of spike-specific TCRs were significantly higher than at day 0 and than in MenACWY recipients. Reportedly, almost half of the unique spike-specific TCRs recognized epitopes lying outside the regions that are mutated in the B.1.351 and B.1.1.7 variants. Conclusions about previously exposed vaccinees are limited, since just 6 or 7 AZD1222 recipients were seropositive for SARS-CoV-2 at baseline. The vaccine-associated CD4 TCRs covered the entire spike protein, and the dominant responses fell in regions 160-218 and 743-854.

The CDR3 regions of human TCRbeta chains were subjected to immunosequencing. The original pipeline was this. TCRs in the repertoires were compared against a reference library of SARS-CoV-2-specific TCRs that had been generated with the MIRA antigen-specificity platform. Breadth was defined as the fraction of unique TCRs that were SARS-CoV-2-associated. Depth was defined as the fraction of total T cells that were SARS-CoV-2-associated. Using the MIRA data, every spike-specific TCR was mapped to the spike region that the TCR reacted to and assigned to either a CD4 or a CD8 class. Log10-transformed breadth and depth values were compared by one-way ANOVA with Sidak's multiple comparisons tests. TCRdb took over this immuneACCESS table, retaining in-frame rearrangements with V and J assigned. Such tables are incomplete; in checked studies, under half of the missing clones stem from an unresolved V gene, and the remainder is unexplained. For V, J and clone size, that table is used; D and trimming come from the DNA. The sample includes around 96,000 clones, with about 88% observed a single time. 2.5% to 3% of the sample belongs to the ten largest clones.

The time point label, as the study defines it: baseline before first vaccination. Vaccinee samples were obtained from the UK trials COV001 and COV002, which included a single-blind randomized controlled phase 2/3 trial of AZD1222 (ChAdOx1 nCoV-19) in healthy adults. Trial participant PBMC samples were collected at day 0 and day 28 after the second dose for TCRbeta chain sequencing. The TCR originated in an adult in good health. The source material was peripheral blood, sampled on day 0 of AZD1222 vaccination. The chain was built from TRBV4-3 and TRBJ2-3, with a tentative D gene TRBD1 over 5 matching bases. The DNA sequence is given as TGCGCCAGCAGCCACAAAGGGGTTACAGATACGCAGTATTTT. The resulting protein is CASSHKGVTDTQYF.